The 25 T cell receptor beta chains given below trace back to one sample, sequenced in a study of T cells expressing NK-cell markers. Using the 5' RACE reads, TCRdb records one entry per CDR3 protein without DNA. The ten top clones account for around 37%, within a sample of 150,000 to 180,000 distinct CDR3 sequences. What was sequenced was blood T cells: a sorted CD56 or NKG2C T cell subset, CD4+ or CD8+ T cells, or bulk PBMC T cells (not recorded which). These receptors all come from a woman between 45 and 60 years old in good health.

The rearrangement links TRBV15 to TRBJ2-3. The CDR3 has 16 amino acids. Per the germline V gene, CDR1 is LNHNV and CDR2 is YYDKDF (reference sequence). The CDR3 loop reads CATSRDRGTYTDTQYF.

The chain combines TRBV4-1 with TRBJ2-1; TCRdb's D call of TRBD2 is untestable without DNA. The germline V gene encodes CDR1 MGHRA and CDR2 YSYEKL. The CDR3 sequence is 16 residues long. This chain's CDR3 is CASSQETRPPYNEQFF.

The chain uses TRBV4-1 and TRBJ1-1. Germline V gives CDR1 MGHRA, CDR2 YSYEKL. This CDR3 comprises 14 residues. CDR3 residues: CASSQDGGGLTAFF.

V gene TRBV15 combines with J gene TRBJ2-2; TCRdb's D gene call, TRBD2, goes unchecked for lack of DNA. This CDR3 contains 15 residues. In germline, CDR1 is LNHNV, CDR2 YYDKDF (reference sequence). CDR3 protein: CATSRDSGAVGELFF.

This chain joins TRBV18 and TRBJ2-1; TCRdb indicates TRBD2, and absent DNA this call remains unverified. The CDR3 has 16 amino acids. CDR1 is KGHSH, CDR2 LQKENI, per germline. CDR3 region: CASSPEGLAGNDEQFF.

The chain carries TRBV2 and TRBJ2-1; TCRdb's assignment of TRBD2 cannot be checked, as there is no DNA. The CDR3 contains 13 residues. Germline assignment: CDR1 SNHLY and CDR2 FYNNEI. The CDR3 loop reads CASEIAGGNEQFF. The full variable domain, completed using reference TRBV2 and TRBJ2-1, is EPEVTQTPSHQVTQMGQEVILRCVPISNHLYFYWYRQILGQKVEFLVSFYNNEISEKSEIFDDQFSVERPDGSNFTLKIRSTKLEDSAMYFCASEIAGGNEQFFGPGTRLTVL.

V is TRBV29-1 and J is TRBJ2-1; TCRdb proposes TRBD2, but this gene call is untestable without DNA. This CDR3 region has 12 residues. Germline CDR1 SQVTM, CDR2 ANQGSEA. The CDR3 protein is CSVPREYNEQFF.

The rearrangement uses TRBV5-1 and TRBJ2-1; as DNA is missing, the TRBD2 call by TCRdb cannot be tested. This CDR3 has 19 amino acids. Germline CDR1 reads SGHRS; CDR2 reads YFSETQ. The CDR3 loop is CASSSIRTSGRASDNEQFF. The full variable domain, with the rest looked up from reference TRBV5-1 and TRBJ2-1, is KAGVTQTPRYLIKTRGQQVTLSCSPISGHRSVSWYQQTPGQGLQFLFEYFSETQRNKGNFPGRFSGRQFSNSRSEMNVSTLELGDSALYLCASSSIRTSGRASDNEQFFGPGTRLTVL.

This CDR3 is CASGWSSYNEQFF. This chain uses TRBV19 with TRBJ2-1. Germline V gene data show CDR1 as LNHDA and CDR2 as SQIVND (reference sequence). CDR3 length: 13 amino acids.

The chain employs TRBV19 and TRBJ1-6. This CDR3 spans 15 amino acids. CDR1 and CDR2 (germline): LNHDA, SQIVND (reference sequence). The CDR3 here is CASSIVSGGNSPLHF.

The chain couples TRBV19 to TRBJ1-2; lacking DNA, the TRBD1 call made by TCRdb goes unchecked. The germline CDR1 and CDR2 sequences are LNHDA and SQIVND (reference sequence). This CDR3 contains 15 residues. The CDR3 region is CASSPTGGHYYGYTF.

The CDR3 reads CASSQGPPGGQFF. The V and J genes are TRBV27 and TRBJ2-1; TCRdb returns TRBD2, unconfirmable since there is no DNA. This CDR3 is 13 amino acids long. Looked up from germline, CDR1 is MNHEY and CDR2 is SMNVEV (reference sequence).

The rearrangement joins TRBV2 to TRBJ2-7. The CDR3 length is 15 residues. The germline gives CDR1 SNHLY, CDR2 FYNNEI. This CDR3 is CASRPLETEVYEQYF.

This chain uses TRBV4-1 with TRBJ1-5; the TRBD1 assignment by TCRdb is unverifiable without DNA. This CDR3 has 16 amino acids. In germline, CDR1 is MGHRA, CDR2 YSYEKL. The chain's CDR3 is CASSQPSTGIAQPQHF.

This chain links TRBV7-9 with TRBJ2-1; TCRdb proposes TRBD2, but this gene call is untestable without DNA. Per germline, CDR1 SEHNR and CDR2 FQNEAQ (reference sequence). The CDR3 is 13 residues long. The CDR3 reads CAGVPVSYNEQFF.

The CDR3 is CASAGDRGAYSNQPQHF. The chain uses TRBV6-2 or TRBV6-3 and TRBJ1-5; with no DNA, the TCRdb D assignment of TRBD1 cannot be verified. Germline lookup yields CDR1 MNHEY and CDR2 SVGEGT. This CDR3 region has 17 residues.

The CDR3 region is CASSETAGGYNEQFF. The chain combines TRBV2 with TRBJ2-1; TCRdb selects TRBD2, and the lack of DNA leaves this call unchecked. The CDR3 has 15 amino acids. The germline V gene encodes CDR1 SNHLY and CDR2 FYNNEI.

The chain is built from TRBV6-5 and TRBJ2-1; TCRdb's D call, TRBD2, is unchecked because there is no DNA. CDR1 and CDR2 (germline): MNHEY, SVGAGI. The CDR3 runs 17 residues. This chain's CDR3 is CASSLTLLAGEKDEQFF.

The chain has TRBV3-1 and TRBJ2-7; with no DNA, the TCRdb D assignment of TRBD2 cannot be verified. Germline-derived CDR1 and CDR2 are LGHDT and YNNKEL (reference sequence). The CDR3 spans 15 residues. The CDR3 sequence is CASSQWERAPYEQYF.

The rearrangement uses TRBV5-1 and TRBJ1-1; TCRdb indicates TRBD1, and absent DNA this call remains unverified. The CDR3 has 15 amino acids. The germline V gene has CDR1 SGHRS and CDR2 YFSETQ. The CDR3 spells CASSQGWVPNTEAFF.

This sequence joins TRBV20-1 and TRBJ2-3. The CDR3 loop spans 12 amino acids. The germline V gene has CDR1 DFQATT and CDR2 SNEGSKA (reference sequence). CDR3 sequence: CSADLIGDTQYF.

The V and J genes are TRBV15 and TRBJ2-3. The CDR3 runs to 14 residues. The germline V gene has CDR1 LNHNV and CDR2 YYDKDF (reference sequence). The CDR3 is CATSRVARTDTQYF.

The chain recombines TRBV9 with TRBJ2-3; the TRBD2 assignment by TCRdb is unverifiable without DNA. The CDR3 consists of 15 residues. Germline V gene sequence: CDR1 SGDLS, CDR2 YYNGEE. The CDR3 loop is CASSVFGLTSDTQYF.

CDR3 protein: CATSVAGGAYNEQFF. V gene TRBV24-1 combines with J gene TRBJ2-1. In germline, CDR1 is KGHDR, CDR2 SFDVKD. There are 15 residues in the CDR3.

J is TRBJ1-2 and V is TRBV6-1; with no DNA, the TCRdb D assignment of TRBD1 cannot be verified. The CDR3 loop spans 15 amino acids. Looked up from germline, CDR1 is MNHNS and CDR2 is SASEGT. The CDR3 reads CASSEIPGDVDGYTF.